The 25 T cell receptor beta chains given below trace back to one sample, sequenced in a study of shared clonotypes between healthy human individuals. TCRdb's table, derived via immunoSEQ multiplex PCR, lists solely in-frame clones and lacks some. The sample holds a few million clones; 80% to 95% are singletons and the top ten take about 0.36%. Source material: naive CD4+ T cells from PBMCs. Indicated subset: CD45RA+ positively selected. The receptors were gathered from a man younger than 30 in good health. Some clones in this sample may be carry-over from other donors' samples.

The chain has TRBV28 and TRBJ1-3; possible D gene TRBD1, 5 bases. Trimming cost V 0 bases and J 4 bases, with 10 bases left between them. The CDR3 is made up of 15 amino acids. The germline gives CDR1 MDHEN, CDR2 SYDVKM. The DNA of the CDR3 is TGTGCCAGCAGTTTATGGGACAAAAGAGGAAACACCATATATTTT. As protein: CASSLWDKRGNTIYF. The complete variable domain, with remaining parts taken from reference TRBV28 and TRBJ1-3, reads DVKVTQSSRYLVKRTGEKVFLECVQDMDHENMFWYRQDPGLGLRLIYFSYDVKMKEKGDIPEGYSVSREKKERFSLILESASTNQTSMYLCASSLWDKRGNTIYFGEGSWLTVV.

The chain couples TRBV28 to TRBJ1-5; D is perhaps TRBD1 (5 bases). Germline V gene lookup returns CDR1 MDHEN and CDR2 SYDVKM. The CDR3 runs 16 residues. Trimming stripped 3 bases from V and 7 bases from J, with 19 bases between. The CDR3 is CASSLSWERQGQPQHF. The CDR3 DNA reads TGTGCCAGCAGTTTGTCGTGGGAGAGGCAGGGCCAGCCCCAGCATTTT.

The chain joins TRBV5-1 to TRBJ1-4, with D possibly being TRBD1 (6 bases). The CDR3 consists of 16 residues. Germline CDR1 and CDR2: SGHRS and YFSETQ. Trimming shortened V by 0 bases and J by 10 bases, and 19 bases separated the two germline ends. The CDR3, as DNA: TGCGCCAGCAGCTTGGAGTTTAGTGCCTTGACAGGAAAACTGTTTTTT. Its translation: CASSLEFSALTGKLFF.

This sequence joins TRBV27 and TRBJ2-3; D remains ambiguous. Trimming removed 4 bases at V and 2 bases at J, with 10 bases between. The CDR3 runs to 14 residues. Germline V lookup: CDR1 MNHEY, CDR2 SMNVEV (reference sequence). DNA of the CDR3: TGTGCCAGCAGTTCGGGCAGTTTCACAGATACGCAGTATTTT. Its protein is CASSSGSFTDTQYF.

The rearrangement uses TRBV7-9 and TRBJ1-3; D uncertain. Per germline, CDR1 SEHNR and CDR2 FQNEAQ (reference sequence). V lost 3 bases and J lost 4, with 16 bases in between. The CDR3 has 16 amino acids. The CDR3 loop reads CASSFPEVRGGNTIYF. DNA for the CDR3: TGTGCCAGCAGCTTCCCGGAGGTACGAGGAGGAAACACCATATATTTT.

The V and J genes are TRBV4-1 and TRBJ1-5, with a possible D match to TRBD1 (5 bases). The CDR3 consists of 15 residues. The germline CDR1 and CDR2 sequences are MGHRA and YSYEKL. V was cut by 0 bases and J by 3 bases, with 9 bases left in between. This CDR3 is CASSQEGDSNQPQHF. CDR3 DNA: TGCGCCAGCAGCCAAGAGGGGGATTCCAATCAGCCCCAGCATTTT.

CDR3 loop: CASRNRGGVSTEAFF. The CDR3 DNA reads as TGCGCCAGCAGGAACAGGGGGGGCGTTAGCACTGAAGCTTTCTTT. The chain uses TRBV5-1 and TRBJ1-1; 8 nucleotides match TRBD1. In germline, CDR1 is SGHRS, CDR2 YFSETQ. There are 15 residues in the CDR3. The V and J ends lost 5 bases and 4 bases, in that order; junction bases with no gene match: 10.

The CDR3 loop reads CASIEPRVRTGELFF. The CDR3 nucleotides read TGTGCCAGCATCGAACCCCGGGTTCGAACCGGGGAGCTGTTTTTT. The chain has TRBV7-2 and TRBJ2-2; D unclear. The CDR3 has 15 amino acids. The V gene lost 7 bases and the J gene lost 5 bases, with 17 bases spanning the gap. Germline V gene sequence: CDR1 SGHTA, CDR2 FQGNSA.

A note on this clone: The sample contains more than one DNA sequence encoding this CDR3. This rearrangement joins TRBV9 to TRBJ2-1, with a tentative D call TRBD1 (8 bases). The CDR3 is made up of 14 amino acids. Germline V gene lookup returns CDR1 SGDLS and CDR2 YYNGEE. With 3 bases removed from V and 8 bases from J, the gap between germline ends came to 15 bases. The CDR3 DNA sequence: TGTGCCAGCAGCGCGAGGACAGGGAGGGATGAGCAGTTCTTC. This translates into CASSARTGRDEQFF.

The rearrangement uses TRBV5-6 and TRBJ2-3; maybe TRBD2 (6 bases). Germline CDR1 reads SGHDT; CDR2 reads YYEEEE. V was cut by 4 bases and J by 0 bases, with 24 bases left in between. CDR3 length: 19 residues. The CDR3 nucleotides are TGTGCCAGCAGCGGGGCGGGGACGAGGGGCGGGCTCAGCACAGATACGCAGTATTTT. Translating it yields CASSGAGTRGGLSTDTQYF.

The chain employs TRBV5-6 and TRBJ2-3; no clear D. Trimming cost V 4 bases and J 4 bases, with 19 bases left between them. CDR3 length equals 16 residues. The germline CDR1 and CDR2 sequences are SGHDT and YYEEEE. CDR3 sequence reads: CASSAGTDHQSDTQYF. The CDR3 DNA follows: TGTGCCAGCAGCGCCGGAACGGACCACCAGTCAGATACGCAGTATTTT.

Comments on this clone: Other DNA sequences in this sample translate to the same CDR3. The V call is TRBV5-1, the J call TRBJ1-4; D perhaps matches TRBD1 (5 bases). The V gene lost 0 bases and the J gene lost 7 bases, with 10 bases spanning the gap. The germline V gene has CDR1 SGHRS and CDR2 YFSETQ. The CDR3 is made up of 14 amino acids. CDR3 region: CASSLGGSSEKLFF. CDR3 DNA: TGCGCCAGCAGCTTGGGGGGGAGTAGTGAAAAACTGTTTTTT.

V is TRBV30 and J is TRBJ2-7; 11 nucleotides agree with TRBD1. The V gene end was trimmed by 5 bases and the J gene end by 9 bases; junction bases not matched to a gene: 9. The CDR3 totals 13 residues. The germline V gene encodes CDR1 GTSNPN and CDR2 SVGIG (reference sequence). CDR3 in amino acids: CAWGTGGVYGQYF. CDR3 nucleotides: TGTGCCTGGGGGACAGGGGGGGTGTATGGGCAGTACTTC.

The chain is built from TRBV7-9 and TRBJ2-1, with TRBD2 matching 8 bases. Losses at the gene ends were 7 bases for V and 9 bases for J; bases not matched to a gene: 17. Germline V CDR1 and CDR2: SEHNR, FQNEAQ (reference sequence). The CDR3 has 16 residues. The CDR3 loop is CASTKWGREEVGEQFF. The DNA of the CDR3 is TGTGCCAGCACCAAATGGGGGCGGGAGGAGGTGGGTGAGCAGTTCTTC.

The CDR3 region has the DNA TGCGCCAGCGGTATACTTGGGTCTCACGAGGCGGGCTACACCTTC. As protein: CASGILGSHEAGYTF. The chain has TRBV5-1 and TRBJ1-2; no definite D call. Germline V gene lookup returns CDR1 SGHRS and CDR2 YFSETQ. Trimming removed 7 bases at V and 8 bases at J, with 24 bases between. The CDR3 has 15 residues.

DNA for the CDR3: TGTGCCAGCAGTTCCGGGACAGGGGGGGGAAAGACCCAGTACTTC. It is translated as CASSSGTGGGKTQYF. The gene calls are TRBV6-1 and TRBJ2-5; TRBD1 matches 11 bases. V lost 5 bases to trimming and J lost 6 bases; unmatched junction nucleotides: 8. This CDR3 region has 15 residues. From germline, CDR1 is MNHNS and CDR2 SASEGT.

This chain links TRBV28 with TRBJ1-1, with D possibly TRBD1 on 6 matching bases. Per germline, CDR1 MDHEN and CDR2 SYDVKM. The CDR3 spans 14 residues. V was clipped by 5 bases and J by 5 bases, with 15 bases between them. The CDR3 here is CASSPSGDATEAFF. The CDR3 DNA follows: TGTGCCAGCAGTCCCTCAGGGGACGCAACTGAAGCTTTCTTT.

The chain is built from TRBV2 and TRBJ1-1, with TRBD1 matching 9 bases. The CDR3 has 14 residues. With V trimmed by 6 bases and J by 2 bases, 4 bases remained unmatched. Germline assignment: CDR1 SNHLY and CDR2 FYNNEI. This chain's CDR3 is CASRRDRVNTEAFF. CDR3 coding DNA: TGTGCCAGCAGACGGGACAGGGTTAACACTGAAGCTTTCTTT.

V is TRBV27 and J is TRBJ2-2; 7 bases are a match to TRBD1. Looked up from germline, CDR1 is MNHEY and CDR2 is SMNVEV (reference sequence). V gave up 6 bases and J gave up 0 bases; unmatched junction bases: 22. CDR3 size: 21 residues. The CDR3 DNA reads as TGTGCCAGCAGACCGTTAACTGGGACAGAAGCCGATTTCGCGAACACCGGGGAGCTGTTTTTT. This translates into CASRPLTGTEADFANTGELFF.

The rearrangement links TRBV5-4 to TRBJ1-2; D may be TRBD1 (6 bases). CDR1 is SGHNT, CDR2 YYREEE, per germline (reference sequence). With 0 bases removed from V and 7 bases from J, the gap between germline ends came to 28 bases. CDR3 length: 19 amino acids. CDR3 sequence reads: CASSLVGGASRSPPGGYTF. Here the CDR3 DNA reads TGTGCCAGCAGCTTGGTCGGGGGCGCGTCAAGGTCACCACCGGGTGGCTACACCTTC.

The chain has TRBV5-1 and TRBJ1-2; TRBD1 matches at 7 bases. The CDR3 contains 14 residues. Germline V gene data show CDR1 as SGHRS and CDR2 as YFSETQ. With V trimmed by 2 bases and J by 7 bases, 8 bases remained unmatched. CDR3 in amino acids: CASSFGGTEGGYTF. The CDR3 bases are TGCGCCAGCAGCTTCGGAGGGACAGAAGGTGGCTACACCTTC.

This rearrangement joins TRBV19 to TRBJ1-1, with 8 nucleotides matching TRBD1. The CDR3 is made up of 15 amino acids. Losses at the gene ends were 7 bases for V and 1 base for J; bases not matched to a gene: 8. Germline lookup yields CDR1 LNHDA and CDR2 SQIVND (reference sequence). Written as DNA, the CDR3 is TGTGCCAGTAACCACGCCAGGGGGCCGAACACTGAAGCTTTCTTT. Amino acids: CASNHARGPNTEAFF.

With respect to this clone: Other DNA sequences in this specimen translate into the identical CDR3. The rearrangement links TRBV9 to TRBJ2-3, with TRBD1 matching 11 bases. The CDR3 runs 15 residues. In germline, CDR1 is SGDLS, CDR2 YYNGEE. The V gene end was trimmed by 0 bases and the J gene end by 4 bases; junction bases not matched to a gene: 1. The CDR3 DNA reads TGTGCCAGCAGCGTAGGGGGACAGGGGGCAGATACGCAGTATTTT. It yields the protein CASSVGGQGADTQYF.

J is TRBJ1-2 and V is TRBV12-5; D perhaps matches TRBD1 (6 bases). The ends were cut back, 1 base at V and 8 bases at J, with 11 bases in the middle. This CDR3 is built from 13 residues. The germline V gene encodes CDR1 LGHNT and CDR2 FRNRAP. The CDR3 DNA reads TGTGCTAGTGGTTTGGCTCAGGGGTACGGCTACACCTTC. Protein product: CASGLAQGYGYTF.

This rearrangement joins TRBV28 to TRBJ2-3; D is perhaps TRBD1 or TRBD2 (5 bases each). The V and J ends lost 5 bases and 3 bases respectively, with 15 bases between them. Germline CDR1 MDHEN, CDR2 SYDVKM. This CDR3 is 15 amino acids long. CDR3 nucleotides: TGTGCCAGCAGTCCCGCAGGGCGGGTGACAGATACGCAGTATTTT. Translated, it gives CASSPAGRVTDTQYF.